This T cell receptor beta chain is from a study of OX40 agonist ivuxolimab in advanced cancers. Assay used: immunoSEQ multiplex PCR; TCRdb lists only in-frame clones, some missing. Here the sample spans 70,000 to 95,000 clones, roughly 85% being singletons. CDR1 is MGHRA, CDR2 YSYEKL, per germline. V was cut by 3 bases and J by 6 bases, with 15 bases left in between. The length of the CDR3 is 15 residues. This rearrangement joins TRBV4-1 to TRBJ2-1; D is perhaps TRBD2 (6 bases). This receptor was identified in an adult with an advanced solid tumor such as melanoma, head and neck, liver or kidney cancer. The sample consisted of CD4+ or CD8+ T cells sorted from blood, taken in a trial of the OX40 agonist ivuxolimab. CDR3 nucleotide sequence: TGCGCCAGCAGCCAGGGGCGGGGACCGAGCAATGAGCAGTTCTTC. Protein sequence: CASSQGRGPSNEQFF.